Listed below are T cell receptor beta chains from one sample, sequenced in a study of beta chain features in type 1 diabetes. Measured with immunoSEQ multiplex PCR; TCRdb has only the in-frame clones, and not every one. Counted here are around 190,000 clones, 13% occurring once; the ten biggest clones make up 0.55% to 0.8%. The sequenced sample was central memory CD4+ T cells from blood. Receptor source: a woman aged 18-35 years in good health. Both conserved end residues are part of each CDR3. D genes are given only for firm matches.

CDR3aa	d_gene	j_gene	v_gene
CASSEGTSYGYTF	.	TRBJ1-2	TRBV2
CASSRHGEQETQYF	.	TRBJ2-5	TRBV6-5
CAYRRGRSTEAFF	.	TRBJ1-1	TRBV30
CASSSDRGRVAEAFF	TRBD1	TRBJ1-1	TRBV7-2
CASAGQGGYEQYF	TRBD1	TRBJ2-7	TRBV18
CASSLRDREYDEQYF	TRBD1	TRBJ2-7	TRBV6-1
CASSLGLRSYTF	.	TRBJ1-2	TRBV5-6
CATSRGGQGVYGYTF	TRBD1	TRBJ1-2	TRBV15
CAWSAPGLAGGGTGELFF	TRBD2	TRBJ2-2	TRBV30
CASSETGHSNQPQHF	.	TRBJ1-5	TRBV6-1
CASSQLGSPPTGELFF	.	TRBJ2-2	TRBV7-3
CASRRGHLNTEAFF	.	TRBJ1-1	TRBV19
CASSTGLAGSSEQYF	TRBD2	TRBJ2-7	TRBV11-2
CASSPLLAGVHNEQFF	TRBD2	TRBJ2-1	TRBV18
CSVAHRDRVHEQYF	TRBD1	TRBJ2-7	TRBV29-1
CASSLPKTGATYEQYF	TRBD1	TRBJ2-7	TRBV5-1
CASSTSFFSLNNEQFF	.	TRBJ2-1	TRBV19
CASRRGWSDGYTF	.	TRBJ1-2	TRBV7-2
CASSSSKPLPFF	.	TRBJ2-1	TRBV7-9
CSVDLGQNSYEQYF	.	TRBJ2-7	TRBV29-1
CASSIGLAATGGEQFF	TRBD2	TRBJ2-1	TRBV19
CASSFQQGNEQFF	.	TRBJ2-1	TRBV7-2
CASSRSGQGYEQYF	TRBD1	TRBJ2-7	TRBV14
CASSQLRRLYGYTF	.	TRBJ1-2	TRBV13
CASSSDRGQETQYF	TRBD1	TRBJ2-5	TRBV7-2
CATSRRERGYEQYF	TRBD2	TRBJ2-7	TRBV15
CASSQTGEYGYTF	.	TRBJ1-2	TRBV4-2
CASRMHRDTEAFF	.	TRBJ1-1	TRBV6-5
CASSIPRDRAGNEQFF	TRBD1	TRBJ2-1	TRBV7-9